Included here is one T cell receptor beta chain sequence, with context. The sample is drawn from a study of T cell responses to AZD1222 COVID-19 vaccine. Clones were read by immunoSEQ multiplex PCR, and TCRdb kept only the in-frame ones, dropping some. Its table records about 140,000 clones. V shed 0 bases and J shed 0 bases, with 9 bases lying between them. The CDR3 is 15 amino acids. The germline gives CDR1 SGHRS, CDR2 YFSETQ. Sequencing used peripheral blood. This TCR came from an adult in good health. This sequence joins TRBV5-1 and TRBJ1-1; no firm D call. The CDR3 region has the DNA TGCGCCAGCAGCTTGGCCCTCGGTATGAACACTGAAGCTTTCTTT. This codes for CASSLALGMNTEAFF.